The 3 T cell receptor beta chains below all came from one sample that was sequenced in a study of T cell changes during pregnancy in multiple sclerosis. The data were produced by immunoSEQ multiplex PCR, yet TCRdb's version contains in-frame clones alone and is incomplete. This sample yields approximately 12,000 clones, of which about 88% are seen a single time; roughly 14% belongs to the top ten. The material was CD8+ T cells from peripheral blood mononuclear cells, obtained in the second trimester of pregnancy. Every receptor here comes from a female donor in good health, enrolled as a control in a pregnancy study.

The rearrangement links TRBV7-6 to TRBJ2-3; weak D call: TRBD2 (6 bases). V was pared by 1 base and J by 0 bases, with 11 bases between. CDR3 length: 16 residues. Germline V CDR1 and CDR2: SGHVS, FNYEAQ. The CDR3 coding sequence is TGTGCCAGCAGCTTAGTAGCGGCCTCTAGCACAGATACGCAGTATTTT. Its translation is CASSLVAASSTDTQYF.

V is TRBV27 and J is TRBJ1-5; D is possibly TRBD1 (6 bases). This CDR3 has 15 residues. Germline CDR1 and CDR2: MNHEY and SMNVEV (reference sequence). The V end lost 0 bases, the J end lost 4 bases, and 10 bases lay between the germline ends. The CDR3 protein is CASSLSWQGNQPQHF. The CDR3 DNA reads TGTGCCAGCAGTTTATCGTGGCAGGGGAATCAGCCCCAGCATTTT.

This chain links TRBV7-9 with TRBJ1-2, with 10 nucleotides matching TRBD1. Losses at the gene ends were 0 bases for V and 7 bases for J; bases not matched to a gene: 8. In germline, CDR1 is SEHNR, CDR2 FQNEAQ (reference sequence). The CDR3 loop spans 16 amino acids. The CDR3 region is CASSLAGTGEAGGYTF. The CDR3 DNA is TGTGCCAGCAGCTTAGCCGGGACAGGGGAGGCCGGTGGCTACACCTTC.